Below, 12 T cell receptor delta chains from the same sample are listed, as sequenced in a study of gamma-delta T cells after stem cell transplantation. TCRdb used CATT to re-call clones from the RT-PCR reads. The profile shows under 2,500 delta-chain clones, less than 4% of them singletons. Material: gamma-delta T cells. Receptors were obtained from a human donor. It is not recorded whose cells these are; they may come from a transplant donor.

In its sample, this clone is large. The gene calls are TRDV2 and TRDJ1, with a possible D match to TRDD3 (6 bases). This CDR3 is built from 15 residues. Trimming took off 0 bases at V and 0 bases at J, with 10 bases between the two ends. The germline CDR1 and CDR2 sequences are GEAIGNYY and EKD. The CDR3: CACDTVGAYTDKLIF. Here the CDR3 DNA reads TGTGCCTGTGACACCGTGGGGGCCTACACCGATAAACTCATCTTT.

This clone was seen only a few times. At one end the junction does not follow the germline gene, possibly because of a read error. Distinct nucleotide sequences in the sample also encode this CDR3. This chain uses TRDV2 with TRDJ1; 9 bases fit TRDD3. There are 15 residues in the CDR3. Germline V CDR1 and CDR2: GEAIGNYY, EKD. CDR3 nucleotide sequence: TGTGCCTATGACTTACTGGGGGACCCCACCGATAAACTCATCTTT. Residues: CAYDLLGDPTDKLIF.

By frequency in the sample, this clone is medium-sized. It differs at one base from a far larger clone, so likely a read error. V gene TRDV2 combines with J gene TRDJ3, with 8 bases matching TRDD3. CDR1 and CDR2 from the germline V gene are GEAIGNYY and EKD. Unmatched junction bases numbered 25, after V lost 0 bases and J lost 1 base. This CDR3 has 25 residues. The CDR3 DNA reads TGTGCCTGTGACACCGTGAGTGGATGGGGGATCCCGCTTCGTTTATCGTCCTGGGACACCCGACAGATGTTTTTC. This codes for CACDTVSGWGIPLRLSSWDTRQMFF.

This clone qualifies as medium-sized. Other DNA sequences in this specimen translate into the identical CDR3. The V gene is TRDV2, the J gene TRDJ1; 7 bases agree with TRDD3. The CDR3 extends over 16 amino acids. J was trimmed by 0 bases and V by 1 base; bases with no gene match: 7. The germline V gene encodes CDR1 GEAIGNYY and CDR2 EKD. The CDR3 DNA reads TGTGCCTGTGACACGGTTGGGGGACACTACACCGATAAACTCATCTTT. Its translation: CACDTVGGHYTDKLIF.

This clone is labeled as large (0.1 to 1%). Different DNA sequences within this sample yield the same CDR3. The CDR3 reads CACDTVSYPVLGDNPYTDKLIF. DNA of the CDR3: TGTGCCTGTGACACCGTCTCCTACCCGGTACTGGGGGATAACCCTTACACCGATAAACTCATCTTT. The chain has TRDV2 and TRDJ1; 11 nucleotides align to TRDD3. The ends lost 0 bases at V and 0 bases at J; junction bases unmatched: 20. Germline CDR1 is GEAIGNYY and CDR2 is EKD. The CDR3 is 22 residues long.

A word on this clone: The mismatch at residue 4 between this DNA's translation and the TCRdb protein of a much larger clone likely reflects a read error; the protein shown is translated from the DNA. CDR3 amino acids: CACNTIGPLGDTRTDKLIF. As DNA, the CDR3 is TGTGCCTGTAACACCATAGGGCCACTGGGGGATACGAGAACCGATAAACTCATCTTT. The gene calls are TRDV2 and TRDJ1, with TRDD3 identical over 13 bases. This CDR3 contains 19 residues. From germline, CDR1 is GEAIGNYY and CDR2 EKD.

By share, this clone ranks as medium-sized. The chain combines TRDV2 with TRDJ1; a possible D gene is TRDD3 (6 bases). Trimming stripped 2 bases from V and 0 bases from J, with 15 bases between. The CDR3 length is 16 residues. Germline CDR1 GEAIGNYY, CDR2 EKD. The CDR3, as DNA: TGTGCCTGTGACAGGTTGGGGATTCGAGACACCGATAAACTCATCTTT. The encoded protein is CACDRLGIRDTDKLIF.

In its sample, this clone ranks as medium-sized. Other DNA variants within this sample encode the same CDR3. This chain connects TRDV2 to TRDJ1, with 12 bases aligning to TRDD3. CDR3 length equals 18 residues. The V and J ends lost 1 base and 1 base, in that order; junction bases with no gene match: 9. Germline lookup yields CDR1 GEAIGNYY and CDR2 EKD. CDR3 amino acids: CACDTLLLGDTLTDKLIF. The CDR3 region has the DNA TGTGCCTGTGACACTCTTTTACTGGGGGATACACTCACCGATAAACTCATCTTT.

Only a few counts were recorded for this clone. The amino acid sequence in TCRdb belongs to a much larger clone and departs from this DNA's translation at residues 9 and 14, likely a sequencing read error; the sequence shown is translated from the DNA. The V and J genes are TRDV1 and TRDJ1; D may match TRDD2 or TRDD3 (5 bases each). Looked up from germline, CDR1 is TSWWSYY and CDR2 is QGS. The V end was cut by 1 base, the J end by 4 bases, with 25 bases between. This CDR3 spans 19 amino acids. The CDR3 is CALGEPFFATPYGIDKLIF. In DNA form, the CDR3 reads TGTGCTCTTGGGGAACCCTTCTTTGCTACCCCTTATGGGATCGATAAACTCATCTTT.

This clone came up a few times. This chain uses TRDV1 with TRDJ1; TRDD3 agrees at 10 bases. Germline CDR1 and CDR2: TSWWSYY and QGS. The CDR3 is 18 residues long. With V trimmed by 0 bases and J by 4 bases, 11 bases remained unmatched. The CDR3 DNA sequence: TGTGCTCTTGGGGAACTATCCGACTGGGGGATGGGGGACGATAAACTCATCTTT. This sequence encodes CALGELSDWGMGDDKLIF.

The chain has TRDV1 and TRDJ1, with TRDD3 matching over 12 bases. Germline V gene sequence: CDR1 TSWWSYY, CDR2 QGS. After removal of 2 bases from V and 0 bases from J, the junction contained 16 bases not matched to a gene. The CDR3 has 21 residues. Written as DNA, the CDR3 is TGTGCTCTTGGGGAAGTATCTTCTCCTATCTGGGGGATACGCCACACCGATAAACTCATCTTT. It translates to CALGEVSSPIWGIRHTDKLIF.

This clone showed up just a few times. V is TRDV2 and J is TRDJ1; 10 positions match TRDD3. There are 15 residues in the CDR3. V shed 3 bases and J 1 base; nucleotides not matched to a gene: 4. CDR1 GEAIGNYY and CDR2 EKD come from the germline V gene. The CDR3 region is CACDLLGDATDKLIF. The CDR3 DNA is TGTGCCTGTGACTTACTGGGGGATGCCACCGATAAACTCATCTTT.